Listed below are T cell receptor beta chains from one sample, sequenced in a study of beta chain features in type 1 diabetes. Produced via immunoSEQ multiplex PCR; TCRdb's table is partial and in-frame only. The table lists 150,000 to 200,000 clones, less than 9.5% of them singletons. Material for sequencing was central memory CD4+ T cells from blood. These receptors all come from a young woman in good health. CDR3s include the opening cysteine and the closing phenylalanine or tryptophan. D genes are given only for firm matches. For some rows the clone size is stated as once, few or many, or as a class when expanded; others skip it.

>-|TRBJ2-3|-|TRBV10-3
CAIEESSTDTQYF
TGTGCCATCGAGGAAAGCAGCACAGATACGCAGTATTTT
>-|TRBJ1-2|-|TRBV19
CASSIPFRGTHGYTF
TGTGCCAGTAGTATTCCCTTCAGGGGAACCCATGGCTACACCTTC
>few|TRBJ2-7|TRBD1|TRBV7-2
CASSEGQGVSYF
TGTGCCAGCAGCGAAGGACAGGGAGTGTCGTACTTC
>-|TRBJ1-6|TRBD1|TRBV5-1
CASSLGQGGSPLHF
TGCGCCAGCAGCCTCGGACAGGGTGGTTCACCCCTCCACTTT
>few|TRBJ2-2|TRBD2|TRBV5-1
CASSFVAGVTGELFF
TGCGCCAGCAGCTTTGTAGCGGGCGTCACCGGGGAGCTGTTTTTT
>-|TRBJ2-3|TRBD1|TRBV2
CASFSGQGTDTQYF
TGTGCCAGCTTCTCGGGACAGGGTACAGATACGCAGTATTTT
>few|TRBJ2-1|TRBD1|TRBV10-3
CAIRAGTGVNEQFF
TGTGCCATCAGAGCCGGGACAGGGGTAAATGAGCAGTTCTTC
>-|TRBJ2-5|TRBD1|TRBV29-1
CSTRGTEETQYF
TGCAGCACACGAGGGACAGAAGAGACCCAGTACTTC
>-|TRBJ1-2|-|TRBV9
CASSVGIQDSRYGYTF
TGTGCCAGCAGCGTAGGAATCCAGGACAGTCGCTATGGCTACACCTTC
>-|TRBJ1-1|-|TRBV4-1
CASSWGPGTEAFF
TGCGCCAGCAGCTGGGGCCCAGGCACTGAAGCTTTCTTT
>-|TRBJ2-1|-|TRBV4-1
CASSQPTESSYNEQFF
TGCGCCAGCAGCCAACCGACAGAGAGCTCCTACAATGAGCAGTTCTTC
>-|TRBJ1-1|-|TRBV6-1
CASSEGWGGNTEAFF
TGTGCCAGCAGTGAAGGTTGGGGGGGTAACACTGAAGCTTTCTTT
>-|TRBJ2-3|TRBD1|TRBV11-2
CASSFRTGHTDTQYF
TGTGCCAGCAGCTTTCGGACAGGGCACACAGATACGCAGTATTTT
>-|TRBJ2-2|TRBD2|TRBV5-1
CASSSPLSGSPNTGELFF
TGCGCCAGCAGCTCCCCTCTTAGCGGGAGTCCGAACACCGGGGAGCTGTTTTTT
>-|TRBJ2-1|TRBD2|TRBV4-2
CASSQAELAGIGSYNEQFF
TGTGCCAGCAGCCAAGCTGAACTAGCGGGGATAGGCTCCTACAATGAGCAGTTCTTC
>-|TRBJ2-1|-|TRBV9
CASANYNEQFF
TGTGCCAGCGCGAATTACAATGAGCAGTTCTTC
>-|TRBJ1-1|-|TRBV5-1
CASSLGGSTEAFF
TGCGCCAGCAGCTTGGGTGGGAGCACTGAAGCTTTCTTT
>-|TRBJ2-1|-|TRBV10-3
CAISESRGAGVAQFF
TGTGCCATCAGTGAGTCTCGGGGGGCCGGAGTCGCGCAGTTCTTC
>-|TRBJ1-2|TRBD1|TRBV20-1
CSSDRAGYTF
TGCAGTTCGGACAGGGCTGGCTACACCTTC
>few|TRBJ1-6|TRBD1|TRBV18
CASSPRTDRGYNSPLHF
TGTGCCAGCTCACCACGAACGGACAGGGGGTATAATTCACCCCTCCACTTT
>few|TRBJ2-5|-|TRBV30
CAWSVLGSRETQYF
TGTGCCTGGAGTGTACTAGGTTCGCGGGAGACCCAGTACTTC
>few|TRBJ2-7|TRBD1|TRBV10-3
CAISETGQGMLYEQYF
TGTGCCATCAGTGAGACTGGACAGGGGATGTTGTACGAGCAGTACTTC
>-|TRBJ2-7|-|TRBV5-1
CASSYRQASYEQYF
TGCGCCAGCAGCTACCGACAGGCGTCCTACGAGCAGTACTTC
>-|TRBJ2-1|-|TRBV5-6
CASSLIGTSYNEQFF
TGTGCCAGCAGCCTCATTGGCACCTCCTACAATGAGCAGTTCTTC
>once|TRBJ2-5|TRBD1|TRBV7-8
CASSSSGTGETQYF
TGTGCCAGCAGCTCCTCCGGGACAGGGGAGACCCAGTACTTC
>few|TRBJ2-2|TRBD2|TRBV6-5
CASRRGLANTGELFF
TGTGCCAGCAGGCGAGGACTAGCGAACACCGGGGAGCTGTTTTTT
>-|TRBJ2-7|TRBD2|TRBV4-3
CASSQDERGAHYEQYF
TGCGCCAGCAGCCAAGATGAGCGGGGGGCGCATTACGAGCAGTACTTC
>-|TRBJ2-1|-|TRBV4-2
CASSQGTGLAYNEQFF
TGTGCCAGCAGCCAAGGAACAGGGCTAGCCTACAATGAGCAGTTCTTC
>few|TRBJ1-5|-|TRBV30
CAWSVGEGTPQHF
TGTGCCTGGAGTGTAGGGGAAGGTACGCCCCAGCATTTT
>few|TRBJ2-7|TRBD1|TRBV7-2
CASSPDRVGAEQYF
TGTGCCAGCAGCCCAGACAGGGTGGGAGCCGAGCAGTACTTC
>few|TRBJ1-2|-|TRBV10-3
CAISVRDRGGYTF
TGTGCCATCAGTGTACGGGATCGGGGAGGCTACACCTTC
>-|TRBJ1-5|TRBD1|TRBV6-5
CASSRDRGLNQPQHF
TGTGCCAGCAGCAGGGACAGGGGGCTGAATCAGCCCCAGCATTTT
>once|TRBJ1-1|-|TRBV11-2
CASSLQGRAEAFF
TGTGCCAGCAGCCTACAGGGAAGGGCTGAAGCTTTCTTT
>many|TRBJ1-4|TRBD1|TRBV30
CAWRRGTVLFF
TGTGCCTGGAGGAGAGGGACAGTTCTGTTTTTT
>-|TRBJ2-7|TRBD2|TRBV29-1
CSVETFWDYTTYEQYF
TGCAGCGTTGAAACATTCTGGGACTACACCACCTACGAGCAGTACTTC
>-|TRBJ1-4|-|TRBV19
CASNDYGVSNEKLFF
TGTGCCAGTAACGACTACGGAGTTTCTAATGAAAAACTGTTTTTT
>few|TRBJ1-6|-|TRBV6-6
CASSYSGVDNSPLHF
TGTGCCAGCAGTTATTCAGGGGTCGATAATTCACCCCTCCACTTT
>few|TRBJ1-1|TRBD1|TRBV5-1
CASSLGQGAEAFF
TGCGCCAGCAGCTTGGGACAGGGGGCTGAAGCTTTCTTT
>-|TRBJ2-3|-|TRBV4-2
CASSQPGADTQYF
TGTGCCAGCAGCCAACCGGGAGCAGATACGCAGTATTTT